One and the same sample provided the 4 T cell receptor beta chains below, sequenced in a study of radiotherapy plus CTLA-4 blockade in lung cancer. Measured with immunoSEQ multiplex PCR; TCRdb has only the in-frame clones, and not every one. The data hold 81,000 or so clones, with around 84% observed a single time. The material sequenced was peripheral blood, taken from a patient treated with radiotherapy plus ipilimumab. Receptors originate from a human donor with non-small cell lung cancer who had stable disease on radiotherapy plus ipilimumab.

This chain uses TRBV18 with TRBJ2-1; D gene unclear. Trimming removed 6 bases from V and 10 bases from J, with 13 bases in between. Germline assignment: CDR1 KGHSH and CDR2 LQKENI. The CDR3 is made up of 12 amino acids. In nucleotides, the CDR3 is TGTGCCAGCTCCCTCGACCCGAAAGAGCAGTTCTTC. This sequence encodes CASSLDPKEQFF. Full variable domain (outside the CDR3, taken from reference TRBV18 and TRBJ2-1): NAGVMQNPRHLVRRRGQEARLRCSPMKGHSHVYWYRQLPEEGLKFMVYLQKENIIDESGMPKERFSAEFPKEGPSILRIQQVVRGDSAAYFCASSLDPKEQFFGPGTRLTVL.

This chain connects TRBV14 to TRBJ2-1; 8 bases line up with TRBD2. Germline CDR1 reads SGHDN; CDR2 reads FVKESK. The CDR3 loop spans 17 amino acids. J was trimmed by 2 bases and V by 1 base; bases with no gene match: 7. The CDR3 spells CASSQVVGGGPYNEQFF. The CDR3 bases are TGTGCCAGCAGCCAAGTGGTTGGCGGGGGGCCCTACAATGAGCAGTTCTTC.

The chain has TRBV7-6 and TRBJ2-1, with 11 bases matching TRBD2. CDR3 length equals 20 residues. In germline, CDR1 is SGHVS, CDR2 FNYEAQ. V gave up 4 bases and J gave up 0 bases; unmatched junction bases: 14. The CDR3 nucleotides read TGTGCCAGCAGCTCATACCCCCTAGCGGGAGGACTTAGCTCCTACAATGAGCAGTTCTTC. Translation gives CASSSYPLAGGLSSYNEQFF. Full variable domain (rest looked up from reference TRBV7-6 and TRBJ2-1): GAGVSQSPRYKVTKRGQDVALRCDPISGHVSLYWYRQALGQGPEFLTYFNYEAQQDKSGLPNDRFSAERPEGSISTLTIQRTEQRDSAMYRCASSSYPLAGGLSSYNEQFFGPGTRLTVL.

The rearrangement joins TRBV28 to TRBJ2-3, with 11 bases lining up with TRBD2. The CDR3 covers 17 residues. Germline lookup yields CDR1 MDHEN and CDR2 SYDVKM. Losses at the gene ends were 2 bases for V and 2 bases for J; bases not matched to a gene: 6. This CDR3 reads CASSLTTSGGITDTQYF. The CDR3 nucleotides are TGTGCCAGCAGTTTAACAACTAGCGGGGGAATCACAGATACGCAGTATTTT.